The subject of this entry is one T cell receptor (beta chain). This specimen belongs to a study of blood T cell repertoires in COVID-19. Study at large: Samples taken during acute and convalescent COVID-19 were collected in the United States, Italy and Spain. Sample material is recorded as cDNA or gDNA derived from T cells, B-cell-depleted T cells, or PBMCs.

Source study methods: Reference gene primer amplification gave nucleated cell count estimates. The assay was immunoSEQ multiplex PCR, and TCRdb's table has in-frame clones only and misses some. V, J and clone size derive from that table, while D and trimming were established from the DNA sequence. The sample holds 150,000 to 200,000 clones, 70% to 90% seen once. V shed 3 bases and J shed 8 bases, with 19 bases lying between them. The germline V gene has CDR1 LNHDA and CDR2 SQIVND (reference sequence). CDR3 length: 15 residues. This TCR came from a human donor in a cohort sampled during active COVID-19. The chain combines TRBV19 with TRBJ1-2; weak D call: TRBD1 (6 bases). Source material: peripheral blood. In nucleotides, the CDR3 is TGTGCCAGTAGTATCCTCCACAGCGGGGGCGGAGGCTACACCTTC. Translated, it gives CASSILHSGGGGYTF.